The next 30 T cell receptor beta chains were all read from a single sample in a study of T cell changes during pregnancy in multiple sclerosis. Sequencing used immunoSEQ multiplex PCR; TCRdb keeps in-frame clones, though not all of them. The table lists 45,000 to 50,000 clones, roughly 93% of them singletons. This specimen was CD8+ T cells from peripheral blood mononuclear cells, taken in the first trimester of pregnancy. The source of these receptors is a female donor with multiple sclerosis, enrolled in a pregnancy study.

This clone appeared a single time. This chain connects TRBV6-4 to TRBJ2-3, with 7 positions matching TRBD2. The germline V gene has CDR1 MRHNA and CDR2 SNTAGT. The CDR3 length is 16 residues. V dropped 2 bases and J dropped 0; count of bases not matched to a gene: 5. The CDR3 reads CASSDRGGGSTDTQYF. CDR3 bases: TGTGCCAGCAGTGACAGGGGCGGGGGAAGCACAGATACGCAGTATTTT.

The CDR3 loop reads CASRGLTSMYEQYF. CDR3 bases: TGTGCCAGCAGGGGCTTGACTAGCATGTACGAGCAGTACTTC. The V gene is TRBV28, the J gene TRBJ2-7, with 7 positions matching TRBD2. CDR1 is MDHEN and CDR2 is SYDVKM in the germline V gene. V lost 6 bases and J lost 4; bases outside the gene matches: 9. This CDR3 region has 14 residues.

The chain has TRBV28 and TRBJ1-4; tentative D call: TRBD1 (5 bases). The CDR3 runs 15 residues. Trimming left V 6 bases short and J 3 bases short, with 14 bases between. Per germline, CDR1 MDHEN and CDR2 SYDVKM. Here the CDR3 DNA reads TGTGCCAGCAGACTTAGGGGCTTAGCTAATGAAAAACTGTTTTTT. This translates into CASRLRGLANEKLFF.

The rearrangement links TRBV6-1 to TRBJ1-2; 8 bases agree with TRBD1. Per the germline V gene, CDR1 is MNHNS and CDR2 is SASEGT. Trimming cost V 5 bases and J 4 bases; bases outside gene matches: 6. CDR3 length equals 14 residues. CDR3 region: CASSFAGGLYGYTF. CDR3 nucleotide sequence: TGTGCCAGCAGTTTTGCAGGGGGCCTCTATGGCTACACCTTC.

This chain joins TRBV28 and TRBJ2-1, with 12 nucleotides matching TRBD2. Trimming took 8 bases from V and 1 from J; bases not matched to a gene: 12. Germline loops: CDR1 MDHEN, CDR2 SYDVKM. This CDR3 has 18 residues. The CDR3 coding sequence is TGTGCCAGCGGGGCTAGACTAGCGGGAGCCCCTTCCTACAATGAGCAGTTCTTC. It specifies CASGARLAGAPSYNEQFF. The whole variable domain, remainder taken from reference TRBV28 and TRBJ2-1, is DVKVTQSSRYLVKRTGEKVFLECVQDMDHENMFWYRQDPGLGLRLIYFSYDVKMKEKGDIPEGYSVSREKKERFSLILESASTNQTSMYLCASGARLAGAPSYNEQFFGPGTRLTVL.

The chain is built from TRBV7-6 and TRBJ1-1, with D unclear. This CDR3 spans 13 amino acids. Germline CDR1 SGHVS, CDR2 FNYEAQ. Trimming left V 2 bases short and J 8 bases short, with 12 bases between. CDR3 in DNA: TGTGCCAGCAGCTTACCCGGGAGTGAAGAAGCTTTCTTT. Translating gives CASSLPGSEEAFF.

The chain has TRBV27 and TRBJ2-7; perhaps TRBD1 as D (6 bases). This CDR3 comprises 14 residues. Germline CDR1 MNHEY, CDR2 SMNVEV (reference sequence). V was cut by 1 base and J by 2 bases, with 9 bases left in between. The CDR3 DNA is TGTGCCAGCAGTTTATACAGGGTTCCCTACGAGCAGTACTTC. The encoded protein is CASSLYRVPYEQYF.

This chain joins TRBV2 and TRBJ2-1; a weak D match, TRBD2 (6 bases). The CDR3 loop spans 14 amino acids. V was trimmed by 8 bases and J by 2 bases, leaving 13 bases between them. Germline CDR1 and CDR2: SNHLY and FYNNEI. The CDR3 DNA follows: TGTGCCAGCCTGGGACTGCGACCCTACAATGAGCAGTTCTTC. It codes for CASLGLRPYNEQFF.

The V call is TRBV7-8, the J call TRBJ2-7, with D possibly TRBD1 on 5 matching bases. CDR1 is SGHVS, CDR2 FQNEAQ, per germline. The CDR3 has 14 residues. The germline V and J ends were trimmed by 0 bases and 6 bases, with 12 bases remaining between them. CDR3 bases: TGTGCCAGCAGCTTAGCGGCACAGGCCCGCGAGCAGTACTTC. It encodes CASSLAAQAREQYF.

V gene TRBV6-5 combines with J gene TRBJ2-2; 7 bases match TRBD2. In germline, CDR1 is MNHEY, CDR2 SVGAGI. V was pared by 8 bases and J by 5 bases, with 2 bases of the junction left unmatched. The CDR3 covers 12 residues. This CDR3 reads CASGRGTGELFF. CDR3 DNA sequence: TGTGCCAGCGGGCGGGGGACCGGGGAGCTGTTTTTT.

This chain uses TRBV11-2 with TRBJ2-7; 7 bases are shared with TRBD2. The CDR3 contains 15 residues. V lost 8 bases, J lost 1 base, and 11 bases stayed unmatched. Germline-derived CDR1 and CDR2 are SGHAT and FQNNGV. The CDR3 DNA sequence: TGTGCCAGCCGCGAGCGGGACTACCCTTCCTACGAGCAGTACTTC. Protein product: CASRERDYPSYEQYF.

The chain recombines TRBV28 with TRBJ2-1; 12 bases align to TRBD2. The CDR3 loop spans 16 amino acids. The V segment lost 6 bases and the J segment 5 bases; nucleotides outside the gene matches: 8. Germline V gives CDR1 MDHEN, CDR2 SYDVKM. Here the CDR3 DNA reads TGTGCCAGCAGCACGCTAGCGGGAGGGTCTGACAATGAGCAGTTCTTC. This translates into CASSTLAGGSDNEQFF.

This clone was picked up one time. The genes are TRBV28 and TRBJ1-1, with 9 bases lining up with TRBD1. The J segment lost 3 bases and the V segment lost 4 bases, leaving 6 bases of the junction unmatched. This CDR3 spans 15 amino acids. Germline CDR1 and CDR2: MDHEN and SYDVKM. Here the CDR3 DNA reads TGTGCCAGCAGTTCTGGGACAGGGTGGTACACTGAAGCTTTCTTT. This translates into CASSSGTGWYTEAFF.

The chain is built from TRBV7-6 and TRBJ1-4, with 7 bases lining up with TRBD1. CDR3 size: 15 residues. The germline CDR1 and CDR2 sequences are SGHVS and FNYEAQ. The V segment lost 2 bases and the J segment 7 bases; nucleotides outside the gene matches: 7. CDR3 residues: CASSLNRGRSEKLFF. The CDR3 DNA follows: TGTGCCAGCAGCTTAAACAGGGGCCGGAGTGAAAAACTGTTTTTT.

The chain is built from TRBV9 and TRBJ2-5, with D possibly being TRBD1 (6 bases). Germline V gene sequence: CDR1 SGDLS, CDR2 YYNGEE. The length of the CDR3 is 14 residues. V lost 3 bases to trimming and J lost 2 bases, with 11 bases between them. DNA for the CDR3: TGTGCCAGCAGCGCCCGGACAGCACAAGAGACCCAGTACTTC. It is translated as CASSARTAQETQYF.

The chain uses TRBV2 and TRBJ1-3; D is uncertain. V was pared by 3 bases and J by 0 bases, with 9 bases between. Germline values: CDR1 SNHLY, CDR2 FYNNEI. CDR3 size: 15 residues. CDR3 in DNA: TGTGCCAGCAGTGACGACACCAGCTCTGGAAACACCATATATTTT. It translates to CASSDDTSSGNTIYF.

This CDR3 is CASSRRRRGSSGANVLTF. Written as DNA, the CDR3 is TGTGCCAGCAGCCGCCGTCGTAGGGGATCATCTGGGGCCAACGTCCTGACTTTC. The chain has TRBV28 and TRBJ2-6, with D possibly matching TRBD1 (5 bases). Trimming left V 6 bases short and J 1 base short, with 19 bases between. Germline V gives CDR1 MDHEN, CDR2 SYDVKM. The CDR3 consists of 18 residues.

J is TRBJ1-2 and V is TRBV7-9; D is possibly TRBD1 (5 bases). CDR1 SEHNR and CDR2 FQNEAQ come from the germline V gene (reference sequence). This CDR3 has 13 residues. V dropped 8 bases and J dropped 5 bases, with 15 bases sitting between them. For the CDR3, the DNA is TGTGCCAGCTTGGGGCGGGACCTATATGGCTACACCTTC. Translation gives CASLGRDLYGYTF.

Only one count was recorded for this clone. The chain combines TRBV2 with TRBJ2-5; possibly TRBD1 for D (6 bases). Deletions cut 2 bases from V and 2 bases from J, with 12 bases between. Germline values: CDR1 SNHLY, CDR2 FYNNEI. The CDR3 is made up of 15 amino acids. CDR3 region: CASSETTGRQETQYF. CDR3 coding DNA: TGTGCCAGCAGTGAAACTACAGGGAGACAAGAGACCCAGTACTTC.

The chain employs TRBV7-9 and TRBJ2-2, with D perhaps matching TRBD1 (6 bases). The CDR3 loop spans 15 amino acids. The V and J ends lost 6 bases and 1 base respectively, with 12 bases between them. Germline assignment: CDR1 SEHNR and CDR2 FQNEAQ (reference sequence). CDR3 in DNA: TGTGCCAGCAGTCACGGACAGAAGAACACCGGGGAGCTGTTTTTT. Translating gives CASSHGQKNTGELFF.

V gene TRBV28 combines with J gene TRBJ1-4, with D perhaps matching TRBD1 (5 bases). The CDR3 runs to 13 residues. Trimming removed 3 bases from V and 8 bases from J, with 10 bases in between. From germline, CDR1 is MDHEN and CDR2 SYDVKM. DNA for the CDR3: TGTGCCAGCAGTTTTAGGGGTGGGGAAAAACTGTTTTTT. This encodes CASSFRGGEKLFF. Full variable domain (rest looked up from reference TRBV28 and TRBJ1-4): DVKVTQSSRYLVKRTGEKVFLECVQDMDHENMFWYRQDPGLGLRLIYFSYDVKMKEKGDIPEGYSVSREKKERFSLILESASTNQTSMYLCASSFRGGEKLFFGSGTQLSVL.

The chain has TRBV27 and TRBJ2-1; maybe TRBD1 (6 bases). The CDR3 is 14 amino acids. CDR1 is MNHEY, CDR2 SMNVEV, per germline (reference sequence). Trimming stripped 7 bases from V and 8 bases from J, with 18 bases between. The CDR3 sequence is CASTPHGQWYEQFF. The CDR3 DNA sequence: TGTGCCAGCACCCCCCACGGACAGTGGTATGAGCAGTTCTTC.

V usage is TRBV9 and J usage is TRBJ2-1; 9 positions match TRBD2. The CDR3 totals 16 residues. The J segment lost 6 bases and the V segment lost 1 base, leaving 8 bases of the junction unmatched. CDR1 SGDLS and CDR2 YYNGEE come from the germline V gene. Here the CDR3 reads CASSVSFAGGRNEQFF. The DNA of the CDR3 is TGTGCCAGCAGCGTAAGTTTTGCGGGAGGGCGCAATGAGCAGTTCTTC.

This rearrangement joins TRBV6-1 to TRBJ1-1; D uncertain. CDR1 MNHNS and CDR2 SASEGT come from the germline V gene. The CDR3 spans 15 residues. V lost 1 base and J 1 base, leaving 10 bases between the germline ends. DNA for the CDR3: TGTGCCAGCAGTGAAGAAGAAGGCGGGAACACTGAAGCTTTCTTT. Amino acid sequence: CASSEEEGGNTEAFF.

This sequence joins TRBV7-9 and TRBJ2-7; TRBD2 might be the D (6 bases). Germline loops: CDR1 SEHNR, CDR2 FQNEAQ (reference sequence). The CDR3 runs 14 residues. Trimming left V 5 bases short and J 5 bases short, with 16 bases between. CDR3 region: CASSQTRLGHEQYF. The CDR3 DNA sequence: TGTGCCAGCAGCCAAACCCGACTAGGTCACGAGCAGTACTTC.

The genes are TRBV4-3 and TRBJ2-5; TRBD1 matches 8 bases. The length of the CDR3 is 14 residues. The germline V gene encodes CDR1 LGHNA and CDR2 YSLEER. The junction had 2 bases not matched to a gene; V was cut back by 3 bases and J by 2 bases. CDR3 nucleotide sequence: TGCGCCAGCAGCCAGCAGGGGGCGCAAGAGACCCAGTACTTC. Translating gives CASSQQGAQETQYF.

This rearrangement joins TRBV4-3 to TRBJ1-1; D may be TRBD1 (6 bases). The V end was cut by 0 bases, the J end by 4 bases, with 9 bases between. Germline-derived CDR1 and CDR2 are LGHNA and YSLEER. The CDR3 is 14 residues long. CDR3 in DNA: TGCGCCAGCAGCCAAGATAGCAGGGGCACTGAAGCTTTCTTT. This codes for CASSQDSRGTEAFF.

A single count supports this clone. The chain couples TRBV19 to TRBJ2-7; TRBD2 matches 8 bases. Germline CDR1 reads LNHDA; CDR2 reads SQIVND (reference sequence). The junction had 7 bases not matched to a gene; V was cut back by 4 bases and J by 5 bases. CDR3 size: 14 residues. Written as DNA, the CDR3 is TGTGCCAGTAGTACAGCGGGAGAAGTCCACGAGCAGTACTTC. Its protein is CASSTAGEVHEQYF.

CDR3 bases: TGTGCCAGCAGCCTCCTACTAGCGGGGGTGACTGGCACAGATACGCAGTATTTT. Protein sequence: CASSLLLAGVTGTDTQYF. The V gene is TRBV7-2, the J gene TRBJ2-3; TRBD2 agrees at 11 bases. The CDR3 spans 18 residues. Germline CDR1 is SGHTA and CDR2 is FQGNSA. The trim removed 5 bases at V and 1 base at J, leaving 11 bases unmatched.

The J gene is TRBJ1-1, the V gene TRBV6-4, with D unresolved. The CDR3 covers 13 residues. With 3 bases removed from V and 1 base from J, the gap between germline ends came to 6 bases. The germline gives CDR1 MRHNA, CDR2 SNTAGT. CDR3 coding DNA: TGTGCCAGCAGTGAAGGAGGGAACACTGAAGCTTTCTTT. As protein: CASSEGGNTEAFF.